The 4 T cell receptor beta chains presented below share a single source sample, sequenced in a study of early T cells in non-severe SARS-CoV-2 infection. One entry per CDR3 protein results from TCRdb running MiXCR on the 5' RACE reads. The table has about 64,000 distinct CDR3 sequences, 20% seen once. Sequencing used whole blood, obtained at baseline. These receptors were taken from an adult who was a healthcare worker with PCR-confirmed SARS-CoV-2 infection or an uninfected control (not recorded which).

The rearrangement links TRBV9 to TRBJ2-7, with a tentative D call TRBD1 (6 bases). The CDR3 loop spans 14 amino acids. Germline V gene lookup returns CDR1 SGDLS and CDR2 YYNGEE. V gave up 7 bases and J gave up 6 bases, with 20 bases separating them. The CDR3 DNA reads as TGTGCCAGCGGGGGAGACAGGAAGGGAGCCGAGCAGTACTTC. Translation gives CASGGDRKGAEQYF.

A few counts support this clonotype. The chain employs TRBV4-1 and TRBJ2-5; no reliable D call. The CDR3 runs to 17 residues. Germline V gives CDR1 MGHRA, CDR2 YSYEKL. Trimming took off 0 bases at V and 5 bases at J, with 19 bases between the two ends. DNA of the CDR3: TGCGCCAGCAGCCAAGAAAGGGATCCCGCGAGGTATGAGACCCAGTACTTC. Translation gives CASSQERDPARYETQYF.

Ten or more counts support this clonotype. The chain is built from TRBV6-5 and TRBJ2-5; TRBD1 or TRBD2 may be the D gene (5 bases each). The CDR3 consists of 13 residues. V was pared by 0 bases and J by 13 bases, with 15 bases between. In germline, CDR1 is MNHEY, CDR2 SVGAGI. In nucleotides, the CDR3 is TGTGCCAGCAGTTACTCTTTGGACGGGACGCCGTACTTC. It yields the protein CASSYSLDGTPYF.

The DNA of the CDR3 is TGTGCCACCAGTGACCTGACTAGCGGACGGCAGTTCTTC. It specifies CATSDLTSGRQFF. The chain joins TRBV24-1 to TRBJ2-1, with TRBD2 matching over 9 bases. V shed 4 bases, J shed 12 bases, and the junction held 6 bases outside the gene matches. The CDR3 has 13 residues. Germline V gene sequence: CDR1 KGHDR, CDR2 SFDVKD.